This record covers a single T cell receptor beta chain. This specimen belongs to a study of blood T cell repertoires in COVID-19. Study context: Collection of acute and convalescent COVID-19 samples took place in the United States, Italy and Spain.

In the authors' methods: Nucleated cell number was recorded as an estimate derived from reference gene primer amplification. Produced via immunoSEQ multiplex PCR; TCRdb's table is partial and in-frame only. V, J and clone size were drawn from that table, and D and trimming were deduced from the DNA. This sample carries about 50,000 clones, around 82% of them seen once, and the ten largest clones take under 30%. From germline, CDR1 is LNHDA and CDR2 SQIVND (reference sequence). With 3 bases removed from V and 0 bases from J, the gap between germline ends came to 15 bases. The CDR3 loop spans 18 amino acids.

The receptor's source is a woman at least 80 years old with COVID-19, enrolled during active disease. The rearrangement links TRBV19 to TRBJ2-6; D possibly corresponds to TRBD2 (6 bases). The sequenced sample was peripheral blood. Written as DNA, the CDR3 is TGTGCCAGTAGTATCGAGCGGGCCCTTTACTCTGGGGCCAACGTCCTGACTTTC. This sequence encodes CASSIERALYSGANVLTF.